Below, one TCR beta chain is given with its context. This sample is part of a study of response to subunit inactivated influenza vaccine. Via MiXCR, TCRdb re-called the RT-PCR reads, giving one row per CDR3 protein. The sample records some 540,000 distinct CDR3 sequences, around 25% being singletons. This CDR3 contains 17 residues. Germline assignment: CDR1 SGHVS and CDR2 FQNEAQ. The V end lost 2 bases, the J end lost 0 bases, and 14 bases lay between the germline ends. These records were also assigned to another study, of T cells expressing NK-cell markers. This second report adds: The authors made TCR beta cDNA libraries by 5'RACE template switching. This switching added a universal primer site and UMIs. What restricted sorting to alpha-beta TCR T cells in several experiments was an anti-gamma-delta TCR antibody.

The origin of this receptor is a man aged 50 to 59 who received an inactivated influenza vaccine. Sequenced material: CD4+ T cells sorted from PBMCs, taken 11 to 12 days after vaccination. The genes are TRBV7-8 and TRBJ1-5, with D tentatively TRBD1 (6 bases). This CDR3 reads CASSLRDIFNSNQPQHF. CDR3 nucleotides: TGTGCCAGCAGCTTACGGGACATATTTAATAGCAATCAGCCCCAGCATTTT.